The subject of this entry is one T cell receptor (beta chain). Antigen unknown. This sample stems from a study of cytomegalovirus exposure and HLA in healthy donors. Study in general: A prior analysis found about 110 million unique TCR beta sequences from 170 million or so T cells. Among the 350 to 500 donors who were genotyped, roughly 85% fell in the genetic ancestry cluster that is associated with self-reported Caucasian donors. HLA-typed donors contributed about 85 million unique TCRs, which were held in an early data release. Study-wide findings and caveats: TRBV6-2, TRBV6-3 and some other V segments were unresolvable in 87-base-pair reads.

Trimming shortened V by 3 bases and J by 1 base, and 7 bases separated the two germline ends. The germline V gene has CDR1 MGHDK and CDR2 SYGVNS. The CDR3 consists of 13 residues. With 60 Vbeta and 13 Jbeta primers, the PCR was carried out. The table came from immunoSEQ multiplex PCR; TCRdb's copy has only in-frame clones and leaves some out. The sample has about 170,000 clones, approximately 85% seen once. The source material was PBMCs. The receptor's source is a girl aged 10-17 years in good health and CMV-seropositive. The chain is built from TRBV25-1 and TRBJ2-7, with D tentatively TRBD2 (5 bases). CDR3 residues: CASSESGSYEQYF. In DNA, the CDR3 is TGTGCCAGCAGTGAGAGCGGTTCCTACGAGCAGTACTTC.